This T cell receptor (beta chain) was recorded in a study of neurological immune-mediated disorders. General study points: In HTLV-1-associated myelopathy, TCR clonal expansion was greatest, and in multiple sclerosis it was least, below healthy controls.

Many counts were recorded for this clonotype. Its antigen is undetermined. Trimming shortened V by 0 bases and J by 3 bases, and 10 bases separated the two germline ends. The germline V gene encodes CDR1 SGHRS and CDR2 YFSETQ. The CDR3 has 15 residues. As healthy controls, volunteers from a blood bank in Maryland, USA, were used. TCRdb reprocessed the 5' RACE reads with MiXCR, giving one entry per CDR3 protein. Here the sample spans over 25,000 distinct CDR3 sequences, about 12% being singletons. Sequencing was done on a sample of PBMCs. The TCR was taken from an older woman in good health. The chain is built from TRBV5-1 and TRBJ1-3, with a possible D match to TRBD1 (5 bases). The CDR3 spells CASSLAQGRGNTIYF. CDR3 bases: TGCGCCAGCAGCTTGGCCCAGGGCCGTGGAAACACCATATATTTT.